This is a list of T cell receptor beta chains from one sample in a study of OX40 agonist ivuxolimab in advanced cancers. Assay: immunoSEQ multiplex PCR; the TCRdb copy retains only in-frame clones and omits some. The sample has over 70,000 clones, about nine tenths seen once. The source material was CD4+ or CD8+ T cells sorted from blood, sampled in a trial of the OX40 agonist ivuxolimab. These TCRs come from an adult with an advanced solid tumor such as melanoma, head and neck, liver or kidney cancer. Each CDR3 is given with its conserved first and last residue. A D gene is named only where the DNA matches it firmly. Some rows have no size entry. The others give once, few or many, or a class for an expanded clone.

TRBJ1-1,few,-,TRBV29-1,CSVEWNTEAFF,TGCAGCGTGGAGTGGAACACTGAAGCTTTCTTT
TRBJ1-1,-,-,TRBV15,CATKRTDYTEAFF,TGTGCCACCAAAAGGACGGATTACACTGAAGCTTTCTTT
TRBJ1-1,-,-,TRBV27,CASRGQMNTEAFF,TGTGCCAGCCGGGGACAAATGAACACTGAAGCTTTCTTT
TRBJ2-4,-,-,TRBV7-8,CASSPPGLNIQYF,TGTGCCAGCAGCCCTCCGGGACTTAACATTCAGTACTTC
TRBJ2-7,-,-,TRBV29-1,CSVREYEQYF,TGCAGCGTTCGAGAATACGAGCAGTACTTC
TRBJ2-5,-,TRBD2,TRBV10-1,CASSERASGDLQETQYF,TGCGCCAGCAGTGAGAGAGCTAGCGGCGACCTCCAAGAGACCCAGTACTTC
TRBJ2-1,-,-,TRBV13,CASSHRDPYNEQFF,TGTGCCAGCAGCCACCGGGACCCCTACAATGAGCAGTTCTTC
TRBJ2-2,-,-,TRBV7-9,CASSLGGANTGELFF,TGTGCCAGCAGCTTAGGGGGGGCGAACACCGGGGAGCTGTTTTTT
TRBJ2-6,-,-,TRBV9,CASSVAPTYARAVPGANVLTF,TGTGCCAGCAGCGTAGCTCCCACTTACGCGAGAGCGGTTCCTGGGGCCAACGTCCTGACTTTC
TRBJ2-1,-,-,TRBV19,CASSAGRGYNEQFF,TGTGCCAGTAGTGCCGGGCGGGGTTACAATGAGCAGTTCTTC
TRBJ1-1,-,-,TRBV6-5,CASSYRVLETEAFF,TGTGCCAGCAGTTACAGGGTCCTGGAGACTGAAGCTTTCTTT
TRBJ1-4,-,-,TRBV5-8,CASSLAPGGLEKLFF,TGTGCCAGCAGCTTGGCCCCCGGGGGGTTGGAAAAACTGTTTTTT
TRBJ2-2,-,-,TRBV6-5,CASRRYTNTGELFF,TGTGCCAGCAGGAGGTACACGAACACCGGGGAGCTGTTTTTT
TRBJ2-7,-,-,TRBV10-1,CASSPGGRTAYEQYF,TGCGCCAGCAGCCCTGGGGGACGGACCGCCTACGAGCAGTACTTC
TRBJ1-1,-,-,TRBV5-6,CASSLGDPNTEAFF,TGTGCCAGCAGCTTAGGGGACCCGAACACTGAAGCTTTCTTT
TRBJ2-6,once,TRBD1,TRBV5-1,CASSLAAQGARSGANVLTF,TGCGCCAGCAGCTTGGCCGCCCAGGGGGCGCGGTCTGGGGCCAACGTCCTGACTTTC
TRBJ2-1,-,TRBD2,TRBV2,CASSDGSGGNRQFF,TGTGCCAGCAGTGACGGGTCGGGAGGAAATAGGCAGTTCTTC
TRBJ2-7,-,TRBD1,TRBV13,CASSERDRDYEQYF,TGTGCCAGCAGCGAGCGGGACAGGGACTACGAGCAGTACTTC
TRBJ2-3,-,-,TRBV4-1,CASSHPGQSRTDTQYF,TGCGCCAGCAGCCACCCGGGACAAAGCCGCACAGATACGCAGTATTTT